The 18 T cell receptor beta chains below all came from one sample that was sequenced in a study of control samples from healthy donors and cancer patients. Some clones are missing from TCRdb's copy, which holds only in-frame ones; the method was immunoSEQ multiplex PCR. The repertoire includes about 120,000 clones, over 75% of them detected once, and 2.9% sits in the top ten. The sample comprised blood. The source is a man in his 60s in good health.

The CDR3, as DNA: TGTGCCAGCAGGGGGGGCTCCTCCTATGGCTACACCTTC. As protein: CASRGGSSYGYTF. The V gene is TRBV6-5, the J gene TRBJ1-2, with D maybe TRBD1 (6 bases). Germline CDR1 is MNHEY and CDR2 is SVGAGI. This CDR3 contains 13 residues. Trimming cost V 6 bases and J 4 bases, with 12 bases left between them.

V is TRBV10-3 and J is TRBJ2-7; 8 bases line up with TRBD1. The CDR3 spans 13 residues. Germline CDR1 and CDR2: ENHRY and SYGVKD. V dropped 9 bases and J dropped 2; count of bases not matched to a gene: 6. The CDR3 sequence is CAISQGAAYEQYF. The DNA for the CDR3 is TGTGCCATATCCCAGGGGGCGGCCTACGAGCAGTACTTC.

The chain employs TRBV18 and TRBJ1-4; maybe TRBD1 (6 bases). The CDR3 loop spans 16 amino acids. The ends were cut back, 6 bases at V and 0 bases at J, with 14 bases in the middle. Germline V gene lookup returns CDR1 KGHSH and CDR2 LQKENI. The CDR3 region is CASSAGTPATNEKLFF. CDR3 DNA sequence: TGTGCCAGCTCCGCCGGGACACCTGCAACTAATGAAAAACTGTTTTTT.

This sequence joins TRBV10-2 and TRBJ1-6; D gene ambiguous. The length of the CDR3 is 12 residues. Germline CDR1 WSHSY, CDR2 SAAADI. V dropped 7 bases and J dropped 10 bases, with 11 bases sitting between them. This chain's CDR3 is CASNEGYSPLHF. The CDR3 DNA follows: TGCGCCAGCAACGAGGGTTACTCACCCCTCCACTTT.

The chain carries TRBV4-3 and TRBJ1-4; a weak D match, TRBD1 (6 bases). Trimming took off 4 bases at V and 6 bases at J, with 12 bases between the two ends. Per germline, CDR1 LGHNA and CDR2 YSLEER. The CDR3 has 14 amino acids. The CDR3: CASSRRTEDEKLFF. The CDR3 DNA is TGCGCCAGCAGCCGGAGGACAGAGGATGAAAAACTGTTTTTT.

V usage is TRBV28 and J usage is TRBJ2-2; 7 bases line up with TRBD2. CDR1 is MDHEN, CDR2 SYDVKM, per germline. CDR3 length: 15 amino acids. J was trimmed by 1 base and V by 6 bases; bases with no gene match: 5. The CDR3 sequence: CASSSGTKNTGELFF. Here the CDR3 DNA reads TGTGCCAGCAGCTCCGGGACTAAGAACACCGGGGAGCTGTTTTTT. The entire variable domain, with the rest obtained from reference TRBV28 and TRBJ2-2, is as follows: DVKVTQSSRYLVKRTGEKVFLECVQDMDHENMFWYRQDPGLGLRLIYFSYDVKMKEKGDIPEGYSVSREKKERFSLILESASTNQTSMYLCASSSGTKNTGELFFGEGSRLTVL.

V is TRBV2 and J is TRBJ2-2; TRBD1 aligns across 7 bases. The CDR3 is made up of 14 amino acids. The V and J ends lost 5 bases and 6 bases, in that order; junction bases with no gene match: 6. Germline CDR1 is SNHLY and CDR2 is FYNNEI. The CDR3 reads CASSRQGYAGELFF. The CDR3 DNA reads as TGTGCCAGCAGTAGACAGGGTTATGCCGGGGAGCTGTTTTTT.

CDR3 coding DNA: TGTGCCAGCAGCACCGGACAGGGGGTGATAAACGAGCAGTACTTC. This translates into CASSTGQGVINEQYF. The chain couples TRBV7-2 to TRBJ2-7; TRBD1 aligns across 10 bases. Trimming cost V 5 bases and J 5 bases; bases outside gene matches: 9. The CDR3 runs to 15 residues. The germline CDR1 and CDR2 sequences are SGHTA and FQGNSA.

The rearrangement uses TRBV4-1 and TRBJ2-2; D call uncertain. In germline, CDR1 is MGHRA, CDR2 YSYEKL. CDR3 length: 14 residues. The ends were cut back, 3 bases at V and 6 bases at J, with 11 bases in the middle. Written as DNA, the CDR3 is TGCGCCAGCAGCCACCCGAAGGGTTCCGGGGAGCTGTTTTTT. Translating gives CASSHPKGSGELFF.

The J gene is TRBJ1-3, the V gene TRBV30, with TRBD1 as a possible D gene (6 bases). Germline values: CDR1 GTSNPN, CDR2 SVGIG (reference sequence). The V end was cut by 0 bases, the J end by 4 bases, with 13 bases between. This CDR3 region has 15 residues. CDR3 coding DNA: TGTGCCTGGAGTGTTTGGGCAGGGACAGGAAACACCATATATTTT. It encodes CAWSVWAGTGNTIYF.

The chain couples TRBV28 to TRBJ1-6; 10 bases line up with TRBD1. The CDR3 has 17 residues. Trimming at V came to 7 bases and at J to 0 bases, leaving 6 bases not matched to a gene. Looked up from germline, CDR1 is MDHEN and CDR2 is SYDVKM. In DNA form, the CDR3 reads TGTGCCAGCAAACGGGACAGGGGAGGCTCCTATAATTCACCCCTCCACTTT. Translating gives CASKRDRGGSYNSPLHF.

The chain is built from TRBV19 and TRBJ2-3; D perhaps matches TRBD2 (6 bases). V gave up 3 bases and J gave up 2 bases, with 15 bases separating them. The germline gives CDR1 LNHDA, CDR2 SQIVND (reference sequence). The CDR3 totals 16 residues. CDR3 bases: TGTGCCAGTAGTATTTCGGTAGCGGACTACACAGATACGCAGTATTTT. Its translation: CASSISVADYTDTQYF.

V usage is TRBV6-6 and J usage is TRBJ1-2; D not certain. Germline assignment: CDR1 MNHNY and CDR2 SVGAGI (reference sequence). The CDR3 loop spans 12 amino acids. V lost 6 bases and J lost 8, with 13 bases in between. In DNA, the CDR3 is TGTGCCAGCAGCCACCACGGAATAGGCTACACCTTC. As protein: CASSHHGIGYTF.

The chain links TRBV4-1 to TRBJ2-2; D is perhaps TRBD1 (6 bases). CDR3 length: 16 amino acids. V lost 1 base to trimming and J lost 3 bases, with 12 bases between them. The germline gives CDR1 MGHRA, CDR2 YSYEKL. CDR3 amino acids: CASSQVWGRDTGELFF. The CDR3 DNA reads as TGCGCCAGCAGCCAAGTGTGGGGGCGCGACACCGGGGAGCTGTTTTTT.

This clone has just a few counts. The CDR3 DNA reads as TGTGCCAGCAGTTTAGGCGGGTTTAATTCACCCCTCCACTTT. Translating gives CASSLGGFNSPLHF. The chain employs TRBV28 and TRBJ1-6; no reliable D call. The CDR3 has 14 amino acids. The ends were cut back, 2 bases at V and 6 bases at J, with 8 bases in the middle. Germline values: CDR1 MDHEN, CDR2 SYDVKM.

The chain combines TRBV19 with TRBJ2-3; TRBD2 might be the D (6 bases). The CDR3 runs 20 residues. Trimming stripped 5 bases from V and 0 bases from J, with 27 bases between. Germline V gene sequence: CDR1 LNHDA, CDR2 SQIVND (reference sequence). The DNA of the CDR3 is TGTGCCAGTAGTCTAGGAAATCCGGGACTCGGCCACTTGAGCACAGATACGCAGTATTTT. Its protein is CASSLGNPGLGHLSTDTQYF.

The chain joins TRBV5-5 to TRBJ1-1; no reliable D call. The ends were cut back, 1 base at V and 1 base at J, with 11 bases in the middle. Germline values: CDR1 SGHKS, CDR2 YYEKEE (reference sequence). The CDR3 is made up of 15 amino acids. The CDR3 is CASSLYEGENTEAFF. CDR3 DNA sequence: TGTGCCAGCAGCTTGTATGAGGGTGAGAACACTGAAGCTTTCTTT.

This clone was detected once. The rearrangement uses TRBV30 and TRBJ1-6; TRBD1 is a possible D gene (6 bases). Germline V gene sequence: CDR1 GTSNPN, CDR2 SVGIG (reference sequence). Trimming removed 2 bases from V and 0 bases from J, with 8 bases in between. This CDR3 is 15 amino acids long. The CDR3 DNA reads as TGTGCCTGGAGTTTAGGGGGCTCCTATAATTCACCCCTCCACTTT. Encoded protein: CAWSLGGSYNSPLHF.